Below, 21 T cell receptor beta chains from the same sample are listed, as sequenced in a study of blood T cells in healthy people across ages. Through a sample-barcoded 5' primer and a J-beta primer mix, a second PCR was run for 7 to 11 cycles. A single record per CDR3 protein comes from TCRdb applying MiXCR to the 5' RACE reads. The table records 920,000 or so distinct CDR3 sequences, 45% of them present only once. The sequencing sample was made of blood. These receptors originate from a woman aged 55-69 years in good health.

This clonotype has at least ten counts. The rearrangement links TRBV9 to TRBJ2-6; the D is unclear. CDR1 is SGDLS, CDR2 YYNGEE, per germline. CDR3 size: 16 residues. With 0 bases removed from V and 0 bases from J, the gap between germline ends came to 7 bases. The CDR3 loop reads CASSVVPSSGANVLTF. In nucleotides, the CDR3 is TGTGCCAGCAGCGTAGTACCGAGCTCTGGGGCCAACGTCCTGACTTTC.

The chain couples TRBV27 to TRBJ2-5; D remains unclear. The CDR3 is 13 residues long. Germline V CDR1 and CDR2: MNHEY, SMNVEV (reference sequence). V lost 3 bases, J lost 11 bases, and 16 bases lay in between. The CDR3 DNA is TGTGCCAGCAGTTTCCACGCCCTTCAGGTGCAGTACTTC. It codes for CASSFHALQVQYF.

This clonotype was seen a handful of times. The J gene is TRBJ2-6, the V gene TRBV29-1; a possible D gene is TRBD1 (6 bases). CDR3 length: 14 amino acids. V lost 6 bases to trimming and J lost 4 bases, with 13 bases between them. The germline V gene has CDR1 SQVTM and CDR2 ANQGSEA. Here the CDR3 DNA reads TGCAGCGTGGGGGCAGGAAACGGGGCCAACGTCCTGACTTTC. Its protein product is CSVGAGNGANVLTF. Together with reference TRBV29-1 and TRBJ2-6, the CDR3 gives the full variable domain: SAVISQKPSRDICQRGTSLTIQCQVDSQVTMMFWYRQQPGQSLTLIATANQGSEATYESGFVIDKFPISRPNLTFSTLTVSNMSPEDSSIYLCSVGAGNGANVLTFGAGSRLTVL.

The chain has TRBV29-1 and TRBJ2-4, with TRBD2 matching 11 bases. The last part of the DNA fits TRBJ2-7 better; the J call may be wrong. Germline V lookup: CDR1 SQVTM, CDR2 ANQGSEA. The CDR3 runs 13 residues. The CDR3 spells CSTRLAGQYEQYF. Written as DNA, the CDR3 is TGCAGCACCCGACTAGCGGGACAATACGAGCAGTACTTC.

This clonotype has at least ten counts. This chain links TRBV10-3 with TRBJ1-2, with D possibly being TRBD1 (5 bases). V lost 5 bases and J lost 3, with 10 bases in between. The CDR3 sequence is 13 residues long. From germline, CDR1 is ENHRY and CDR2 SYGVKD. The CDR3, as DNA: TGTGCCATCAGTTCCCCCAGGGACTATGGCTACACCTTC. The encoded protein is CAISSPRDYGYTF.

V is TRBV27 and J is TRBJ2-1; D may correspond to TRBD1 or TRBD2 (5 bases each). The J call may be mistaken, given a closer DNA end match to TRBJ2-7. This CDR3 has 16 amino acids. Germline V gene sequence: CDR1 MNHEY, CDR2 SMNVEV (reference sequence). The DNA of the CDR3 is TGTGCCAGCAGTCCATACCGGGGTCAGGGAGTAAATGAGCAGTACTTC. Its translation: CASSPYRGQGVNEQYF.

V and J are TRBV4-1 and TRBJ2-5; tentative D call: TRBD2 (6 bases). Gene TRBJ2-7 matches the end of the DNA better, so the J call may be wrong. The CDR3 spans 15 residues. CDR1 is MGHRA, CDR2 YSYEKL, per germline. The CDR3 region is CASSQDAGGIYEQYF. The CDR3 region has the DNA TGCGCCAGCAGCCAAGATGCCGGGGGAATCTACGAGCAGTACTTC.

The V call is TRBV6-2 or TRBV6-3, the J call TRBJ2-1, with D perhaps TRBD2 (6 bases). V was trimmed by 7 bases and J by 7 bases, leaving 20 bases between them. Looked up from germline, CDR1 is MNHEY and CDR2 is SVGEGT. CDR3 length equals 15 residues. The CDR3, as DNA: TGTGCCAGCAATCCGACCCCCGGGAGCTTTAATGAGCAGTTCTTC. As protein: CASNPTPGSFNEQFF.

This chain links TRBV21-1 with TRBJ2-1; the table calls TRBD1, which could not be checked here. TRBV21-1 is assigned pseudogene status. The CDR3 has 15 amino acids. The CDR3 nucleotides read TGTGCCAGCGGCTACAGGGGGCCCTTCGGGGATGAGCAGTTCTTC. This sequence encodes CASGYRGPFGDEQFF.

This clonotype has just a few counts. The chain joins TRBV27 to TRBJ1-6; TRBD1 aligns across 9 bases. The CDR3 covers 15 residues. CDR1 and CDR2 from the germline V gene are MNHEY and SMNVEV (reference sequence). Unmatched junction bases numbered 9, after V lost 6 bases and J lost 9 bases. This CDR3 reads CASSPSGTGFSPLHF. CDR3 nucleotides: TGTGCCAGCAGCCCATCCGGGACAGGGTTTTCACCCCTCCACTTT.

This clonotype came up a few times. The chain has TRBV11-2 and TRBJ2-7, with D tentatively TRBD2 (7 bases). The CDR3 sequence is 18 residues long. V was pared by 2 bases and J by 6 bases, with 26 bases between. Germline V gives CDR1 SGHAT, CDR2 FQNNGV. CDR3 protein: CASSLSRNLGGLTTEQYF. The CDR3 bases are TGTGCCAGCAGCTTATCGAGGAACTTGGGGGGGCTAACGACCGAGCAGTACTTC.

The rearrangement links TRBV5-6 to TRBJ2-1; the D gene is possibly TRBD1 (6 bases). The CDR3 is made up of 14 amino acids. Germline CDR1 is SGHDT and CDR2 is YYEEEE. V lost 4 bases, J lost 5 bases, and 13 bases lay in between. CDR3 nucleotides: TGTGCCAGCAGCCCGGCCACAGGGAACAATGAGCAGTTCTTC. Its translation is CASSPATGNNEQFF.

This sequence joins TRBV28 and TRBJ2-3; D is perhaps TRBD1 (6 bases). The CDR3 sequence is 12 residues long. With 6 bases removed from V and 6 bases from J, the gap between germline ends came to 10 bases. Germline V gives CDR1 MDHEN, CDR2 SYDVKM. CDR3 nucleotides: TGTGCCAGCAGGCCAGGGGCTGATACGCAGTATTTT. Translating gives CASRPGADTQYF.

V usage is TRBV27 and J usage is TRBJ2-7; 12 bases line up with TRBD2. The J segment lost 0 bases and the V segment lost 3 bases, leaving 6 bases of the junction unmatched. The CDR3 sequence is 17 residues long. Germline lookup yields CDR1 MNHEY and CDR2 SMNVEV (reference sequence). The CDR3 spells CASSLASGRGGSYEQYF. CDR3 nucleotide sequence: TGTGCCAGCAGTTTGGCTAGCGGGAGGGGGGGCTCCTACGAGCAGTACTTC.

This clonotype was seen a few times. This CDR3 reads CASSGYSGGYTF. The CDR3 nucleotides are TGTGCCAGCAGCGGCTACAGCGGAGGCTACACCTTC. The chain couples TRBV7-8 to TRBJ1-2; D gene unclear. This CDR3 contains 12 residues. The V end was cut by 5 bases, the J end by 8 bases, with 12 bases between. In germline, CDR1 is SGHVS, CDR2 FQNEAQ.

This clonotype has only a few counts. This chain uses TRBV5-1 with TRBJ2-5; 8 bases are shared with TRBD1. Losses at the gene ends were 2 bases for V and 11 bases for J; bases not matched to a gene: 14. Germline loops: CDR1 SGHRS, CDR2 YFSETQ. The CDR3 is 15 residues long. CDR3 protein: CASSFDPGGWNEQYF. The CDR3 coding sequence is TGCGCCAGCAGCTTCGACCCAGGGGGCTGGAATGAGCAGTACTTC.

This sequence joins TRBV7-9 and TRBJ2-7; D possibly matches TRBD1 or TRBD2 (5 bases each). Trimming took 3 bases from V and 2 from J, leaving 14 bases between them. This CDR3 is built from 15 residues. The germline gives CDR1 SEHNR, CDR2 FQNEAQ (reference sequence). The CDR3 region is CASSFEGSGAYEQYF. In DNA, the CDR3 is TGTGCCAGCAGCTTTGAGGGGTCTGGGGCCTACGAGCAGTACTTC.

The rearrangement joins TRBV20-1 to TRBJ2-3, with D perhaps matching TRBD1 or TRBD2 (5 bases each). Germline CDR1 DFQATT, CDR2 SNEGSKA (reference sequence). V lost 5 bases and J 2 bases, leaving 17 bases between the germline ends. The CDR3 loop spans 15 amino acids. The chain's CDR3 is CSAPYLGENTDTQYF. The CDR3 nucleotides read TGCAGTGCTCCGTATTTGGGGGAGAACACAGATACGCAGTATTTT.

CDR3 residues: CASTATTPGLWSYTF. CDR3 nucleotides: TGTGCCAGCACCGCCACCACACCAGGACTATGGAGCTACACCTTC. The rearrangement uses TRBV28 and TRBJ1-2; D gene ambiguous. This CDR3 has 15 residues. Germline V CDR1 and CDR2: MDHEN, SYDVKM. Trimming removed 7 bases from V and 9 bases from J, with 24 bases in between.

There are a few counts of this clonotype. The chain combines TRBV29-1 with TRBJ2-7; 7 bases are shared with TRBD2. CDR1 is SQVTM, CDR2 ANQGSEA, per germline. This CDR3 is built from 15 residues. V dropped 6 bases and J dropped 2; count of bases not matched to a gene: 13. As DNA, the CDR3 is TGCAGCGTCGTTGGGAGGGTTTCAACCGCCTACGAGCAGTACTTC. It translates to CSVVGRVSTAYEQYF.

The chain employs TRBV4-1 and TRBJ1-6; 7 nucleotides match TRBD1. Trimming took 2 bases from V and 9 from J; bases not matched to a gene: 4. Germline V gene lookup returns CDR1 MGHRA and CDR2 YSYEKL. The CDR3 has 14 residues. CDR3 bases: TGCGCCAGCAGCCAACCGGGACAGCGTTCACCCCTCCACTTT. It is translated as CASSQPGQRSPLHF.